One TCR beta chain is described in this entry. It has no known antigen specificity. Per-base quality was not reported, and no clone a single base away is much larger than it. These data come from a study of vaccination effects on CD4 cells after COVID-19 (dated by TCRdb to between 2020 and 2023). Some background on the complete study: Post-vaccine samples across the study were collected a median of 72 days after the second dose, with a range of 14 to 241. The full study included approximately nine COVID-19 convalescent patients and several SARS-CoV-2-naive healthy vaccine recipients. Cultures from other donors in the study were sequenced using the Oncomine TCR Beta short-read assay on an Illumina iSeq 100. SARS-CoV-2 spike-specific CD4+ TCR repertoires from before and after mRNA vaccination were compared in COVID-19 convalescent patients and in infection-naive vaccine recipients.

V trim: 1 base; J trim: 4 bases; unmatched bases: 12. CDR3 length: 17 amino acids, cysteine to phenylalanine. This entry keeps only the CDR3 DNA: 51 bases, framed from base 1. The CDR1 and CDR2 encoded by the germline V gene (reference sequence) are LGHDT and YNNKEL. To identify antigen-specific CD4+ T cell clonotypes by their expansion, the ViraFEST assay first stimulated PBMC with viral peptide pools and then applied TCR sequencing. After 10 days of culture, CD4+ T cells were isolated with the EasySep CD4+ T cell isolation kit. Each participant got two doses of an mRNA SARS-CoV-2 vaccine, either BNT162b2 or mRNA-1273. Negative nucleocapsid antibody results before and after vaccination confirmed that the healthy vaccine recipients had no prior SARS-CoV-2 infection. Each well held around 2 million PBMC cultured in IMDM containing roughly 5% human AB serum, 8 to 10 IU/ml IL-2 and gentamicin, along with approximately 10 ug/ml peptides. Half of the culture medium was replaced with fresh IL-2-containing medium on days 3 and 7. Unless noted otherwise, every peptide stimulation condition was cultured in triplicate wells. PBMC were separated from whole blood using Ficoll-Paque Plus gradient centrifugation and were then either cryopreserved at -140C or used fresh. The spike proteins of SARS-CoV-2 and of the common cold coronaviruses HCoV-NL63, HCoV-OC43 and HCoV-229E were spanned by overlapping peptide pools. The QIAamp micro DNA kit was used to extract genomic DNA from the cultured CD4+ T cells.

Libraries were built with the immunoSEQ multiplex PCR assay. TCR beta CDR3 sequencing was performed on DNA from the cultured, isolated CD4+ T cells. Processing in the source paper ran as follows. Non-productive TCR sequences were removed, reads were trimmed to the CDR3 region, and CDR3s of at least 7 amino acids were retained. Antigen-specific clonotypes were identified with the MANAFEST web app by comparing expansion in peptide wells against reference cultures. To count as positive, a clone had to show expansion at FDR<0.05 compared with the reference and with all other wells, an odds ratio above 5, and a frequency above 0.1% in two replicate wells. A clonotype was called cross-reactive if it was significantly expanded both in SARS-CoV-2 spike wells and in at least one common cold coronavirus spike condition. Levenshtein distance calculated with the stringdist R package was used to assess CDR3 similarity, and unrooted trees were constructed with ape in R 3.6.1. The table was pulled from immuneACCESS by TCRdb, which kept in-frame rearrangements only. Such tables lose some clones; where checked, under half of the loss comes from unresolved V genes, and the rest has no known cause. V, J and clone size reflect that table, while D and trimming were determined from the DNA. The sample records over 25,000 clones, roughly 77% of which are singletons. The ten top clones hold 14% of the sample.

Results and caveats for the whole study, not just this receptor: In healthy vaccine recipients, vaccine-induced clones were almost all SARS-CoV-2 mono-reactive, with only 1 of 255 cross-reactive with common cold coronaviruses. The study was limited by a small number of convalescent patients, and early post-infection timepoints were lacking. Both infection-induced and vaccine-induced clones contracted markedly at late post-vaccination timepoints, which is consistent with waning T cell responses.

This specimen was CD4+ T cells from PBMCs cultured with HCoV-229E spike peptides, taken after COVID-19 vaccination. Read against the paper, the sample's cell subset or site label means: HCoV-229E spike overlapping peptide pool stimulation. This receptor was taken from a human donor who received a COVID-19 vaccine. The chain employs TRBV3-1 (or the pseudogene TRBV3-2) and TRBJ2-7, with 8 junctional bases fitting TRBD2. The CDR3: CASSQGAGLAGAYEQYF. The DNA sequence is TGTGCCAGCAGCCAAGGGGCGGGGCTAGCGGGCGCTTACGAGCAGTACTTC.